These T cell receptor beta chains were read from a single sample in a study of graft-versus-host responses after intestinal transplantation. No antigen has been identified for these receptors. Sequencing was performed with immunoSEQ multiplex PCR; in TCRdb, only in-frame clones are kept and a portion is missing. The sample has about 83,000 clones, around 90% seen once. The input for sequencing was unstimulated CD4+ T cells sorted from spleen or lymph node cells, taken before intestinal transplant. All receptors derive from a human donor who received an intestinal transplant. The CDR3 runs from the conserved cysteine through the conserved F or W. A D gene is named only where the DNA matches it firmly. Size tells how often a clone was seen (once, few, many) or the class of an expanded clone, and some rows leave it out.

cdr3_aa	cdr3_nt	v_call	clone_size	d_call	j_call
CASSDRDLRGYTF	TGCGCCAGCAGCGACCGGGACTTAAGAGGCTACACCTTC	TRBV5-1	-	-	TRBJ1-2
CASSLVGGSSSYEQYF	TGTGCCAGCAGCTTAGTAGGCGGGAGTTCTTCCTACGAGCAGTACTTC	TRBV11-2	-	TRBD2	TRBJ2-7
CAPPRGCSRGNTIYF	TGTGCCCCCCCTCGCGGGTGCTCGAGGGGAAACACCATATATTTT	TRBV6-4	-	-	TRBJ1-3
CASADSVHSNQPQHF	TGTGCCAGTGCCGACAGCGTCCATAGCAATCAGCCCCAGCATTTT	TRBV19	-	-	TRBJ1-5
CASSLTTNYGYTF	TGTGCCAGCAGCTTGACAACTAACTATGGCTACACCTTC	TRBV7-2	-	-	TRBJ1-2
CASSSGQGAVYEQYF	TGTGCCAGCAGTTCCGGACAGGGGGCCGTCTACGAGCAGTACTTC	TRBV6-5	-	TRBD1	TRBJ2-7
CASSFRGQGAVTDTQYF	TGTGCCAGCAGTTTCCGGGGTCAGGGGGCGGTCACAGATACGCAGTATTTT	TRBV27	-	TRBD1	TRBJ2-3
CASSERGLGETQYF	TGTGCCAGCAGTGAAAGGGGACTAGGAGAGACCCAGTACTTC	TRBV6-1	-	TRBD2	TRBJ2-5
CASSLNTYNEQFF	TGTGCCAGCAGTTTAAATACCTACAATGAGCAGTTCTTC	TRBV27	-	-	TRBJ2-1
CASSKGGQGALANTEAFF	TGTGCCAGCAGCAAAGGGGGACAGGGGGCCCTAGCGAACACTGAAGCTTTCTTT	TRBV21-1	-	-	TRBJ1-1
CASSRNRVDYGYTF	TGTGCCAGCAGTAGGAACAGGGTGGACTATGGCTACACCTTC	TRBV6-5	-	-	TRBJ1-2
CASSFGRHRGGTEAFF	TGTGCCAGCAGTTTCGGCCGACACAGGGGGGGCACTGAAGCTTTCTTT	TRBV28	-	TRBD1	TRBJ1-1
CASSLDRATSPLHF	TGTGCCAGCAGCTTGGACAGGGCAACTTCACCCCTCCACTTT	TRBV6-1	-	TRBD1	TRBJ1-6
CASSYSPTGRTEAFF	TGTGCCAGCAGTTACAGCCCCACAGGGCGCACTGAAGCTTTCTTT	TRBV6-5	-	-	TRBJ1-1
CASSETASGGLNAGANVLTF	TGTGCCAGCAGTGAAACGGCTAGCGGGGGGCTAAACGCTGGGGCCAACGTCCTGACTTTC	TRBV2	-	TRBD2	TRBJ2-6
CASNPTGVSTGELFF	TGTGCCAGTAACCCGACAGGGGTGAGCACCGGGGAGCTGTTTTTT	TRBV19	once	TRBD1	TRBJ2-2
CASSLQGLPYNEQFF	TGTGCCAGCAGCCTACAGGGGCTCCCTTACAATGAGCAGTTCTTC	TRBV7-3	-	TRBD1	TRBJ2-1
CATSKSTVNTEAFF	TGTGCCACCAGCAAATCGACAGTGAACACTGAAGCTTTCTTT	TRBV15	once	-	TRBJ1-1
CASSLNPPQGGRYEQYF	TGTGCCAGCAGCTTAAACCCCCCGCAAGGGGGAAGATACGAGCAGTACTTC	TRBV7-6	-	-	TRBJ2-7
CASSYRLGYEQYF	TGTGCCAGCAGTTACCGACTGGGCTACGAGCAGTACTTC	TRBV6-7	-	-	TRBJ2-7
CASSEEWDSSGANVLTF	TGTGCCAGCAGTGAAGAATGGGACAGCTCTGGGGCCAACGTCCTGACTTTC	TRBV6-4	once	TRBD1	TRBJ2-6
CATSRDLAGAGAKNIQYF	TGTGCCACCAGCAGAGACTTGGCGGGGGCGGGGGCCAAAAACATTCAGTACTTC	TRBV15	-	-	TRBJ2-4
CASSLASGLNTEAFF	TGCGCCAGCAGCTTGGCGTCAGGGTTGAACACTGAAGCTTTCTTT	TRBV5-1	-	-	TRBJ1-1
CASSLVLGARETQYF	TGCGCCAGCAGCTTGGTTTTGGGGGCGCGTGAGACCCAGTACTTC	TRBV5-1	-	-	TRBJ2-5
CAIPQGCNQPQHF	TGTGCCATCCCACAGGGGTGCAATCAGCCCCAGCATTTT	TRBV19	once	TRBD1	TRBJ1-5
CASSPREQGRYSGANVLTF	TGCGCCAGCAGCCCTCGTGAACAGGGACGTTACTCTGGGGCCAACGTCCTGACTTTC	TRBV4-1	-	-	TRBJ2-6
CASSLASYNEQFF	TGTGCCAGCAGCCTGGCCTCCTACAATGAGCAGTTCTTC	TRBV11-2	-	-	TRBJ2-1
CASSQANEKLFF	TGTGCCAGCAGCCAGGCTAATGAAAAACTGTTTTTT	TRBV28	few	-	TRBJ1-4
CATSRDGTGDGYTF	TGTGCCACCAGCAGAGATGGGACAGGGGATGGCTACACCTTC	TRBV15	-	TRBD1	TRBJ1-2
CASSTRQGNTGELFF	TGTGCCAGTAGTACCAGACAGGGGAACACCGGGGAGCTGTTTTTT	TRBV19	once	TRBD1	TRBJ2-2
CASSRRGQGNTGELFF	TGTGCCAGTAGTAGAAGGGGACAGGGAAACACCGGGGAGCTGTTTTTT	TRBV19	few	TRBD1	TRBJ2-2
CASSVGSGDEQYF	TGTGCCAGCAGTGTCGGATCGGGGGACGAGCAGTACTTC	TRBV28	few	-	TRBJ2-7
CASSPEAETQYF	TGTGCCAGCTCACCAGAGGCCGAGACCCAGTACTTC	TRBV18	-	-	TRBJ2-5
CASSLGGHDLSYNEQFF	TGCGCCAGCAGCTTGGGGGGGCACGATCTGTCCTACAATGAGCAGTTCTTC	TRBV5-1	-	-	TRBJ2-1
CASSQRGGAEEKLFF	TGCGCCAGCAGCCAAAGGGGGGGGGCCGAGGAAAAACTGTTTTTT	TRBV5-1	-	-	TRBJ1-4
CASSLASGGQETQYF	TGTGCCAGCAGTTTAGCTAGCGGGGGACAAGAGACCCAGTACTTC	TRBV28	-	TRBD2	TRBJ2-5
CASSLTGGNTEAFF	TGCGCCAGCAGCTTGACAGGCGGTAACACTGAAGCTTTCTTT	TRBV5-1	-	-	TRBJ1-1
CASSLRPGGVPNEQFF	TGTGCCAGCAGCTTAAGGCCGGGGGGGGTTCCGAATGAGCAGTTCTTC	TRBV7-2	once	TRBD2	TRBJ2-1
CASALAGGTGELFF	TGTGCCAGCGCACTAGCGGGAGGCACCGGGGAGCTGTTTTTT	TRBV2	-	TRBD2	TRBJ2-2
CASSFSPLAGRADTQYF	TGTGCCAGCAGTTTCTCCCCACTAGCGGGCAGGGCAGATACGCAGTATTTT	TRBV27	-	TRBD2	TRBJ2-3
CASSSQETQYF	TGTGCCAGCAGTTCTCAAGAGACCCAGTACTTC	TRBV27	once	-	TRBJ2-5
CASSLLGQGTYF	TGTGCTAGCAGTTTATTGGGACAGGGGACGTATTTT	TRBV28	-	TRBD1	TRBJ2-3
CASTGGSYEQYF	TGTGCCAGCACCGGGGGCTCCTACGAGCAGTACTTC	TRBV28	-	-	TRBJ2-7
CASSPGDRGNPPLHF	TGTGCCAGCAGTCCGGGGGACAGGGGGAATCCACCCCTCCACTTT	TRBV28	-	TRBD1	TRBJ1-6
CASSWGTGEIQETQYF	TGCGCCAGCAGCTGGGGGACAGGGGAAATTCAAGAGACCCAGTACTTC	TRBV5-1	-	TRBD1	TRBJ2-5